This is a list of T cell receptor beta chains from one sample in a study of blood T cell repertoires in COVID-19. The method was immunoSEQ multiplex PCR; TCRdb's version includes in-frame clones alone and lacks a portion of them. The sample records 35,000 to 50,000 clones, roughly 81% being singletons. Sequencing was performed on peripheral blood. These receptors were collected from a woman aged 70-85 years in a cohort sampled during active COVID-19. Each CDR3 is given with its conserved first and last residue. The D gene is left open where the match is weak. Clone size appears in some rows only: once, few, many, or a class for an expanded clone.

TRBV18	-	TRBJ2-7	TRBD1	CASSEGQVGAYEQYF	TGTGCCAGCTCGGAAGGACAGGTCGGGGCCTACGAGCAGTACTTC
TRBV28	-	TRBJ2-5	-	CASRLPRPGETQYF	TGTGCCAGCAGGCTCCCGCGTCCCGGTGAGACCCAGTACTTC
TRBV28	-	TRBJ2-3	-	CASRPAELGRRGNTQYF	TGTGCCAGCAGGCCGGCGGAGTTGGGTCGACGAGGGAATACGCAGTATTTT
TRBV6-2/TRBV6-3	once	TRBJ2-5	-	CASSYRLVETQYF	TGTGCCAGCAGTTACCGACTAGTGGAGACCCAGTACTTC
TRBV7-9	-	TRBJ2-2	TRBD2	CASSSGLAANTGELFF	TGTGCCAGCAGCTCCGGACTAGCGGCGAACACCGGGGAGCTGTTTTTT
TRBV2	-	TRBJ2-5	TRBD2	CASSSLAGGSQETQYF	TGTGCCAGCAGTTCTTTAGCGGGAGGGTCCCAAGAGACCCAGTACTTC
TRBV6-5	-	TRBJ2-1	TRBD2	CASRSSGRGSNEQFF	TGTGCCAGCAGGTCTAGCGGGAGGGGGTCCAATGAGCAGTTCTTC
TRBV5-1	-	TRBJ2-2	-	CASTQISPRDGGELFF	TGCGCCAGCACCCAAATATCCCCCAGGGATGGCGGGGAGCTGTTTTTT
TRBV2	-	TRBJ2-7	TRBD1	CASSEAGGTGGAIRYEQYF	TGTGCCAGCAGTGAAGCAGGGGGGACAGGTGGTGCTATAAGATACGAGCAGTACTTC
TRBV4-2	-	TRBJ2-1	TRBD2	CASSQDTSEYNEQFF	TGTGCCAGCAGCCAAGACACTAGCGAGTACAATGAGCAGTTCTTC
TRBV6-5	-	TRBJ1-1	-	CASLGYTEAFF	TGTGCCTCCCTAGGATACACTGAAGCTTTCTTT
TRBV28	-	TRBJ1-5	-	CASSPYKTGNQPQHF	TGTGCCAGCAGTCCTTACAAGACAGGTAATCAGCCCCAGCATTTT
TRBV7-9	-	TRBJ2-1	TRBD2	CASSSPLAGGVNEQFF	TGTGCCAGCAGCTCGCCCCTGGCGGGAGGGGTCAATGAGCAGTTCTTC
TRBV7-9	-	TRBJ2-3	TRBD1	CASSVTGASTDTQYF	TGTGCCAGCAGCGTTACAGGGGCTAGCACAGATACGCAGTATTTT
TRBV19	-	TRBJ2-4	TRBD1	CASYPGQGNIQYF	TGTGCCAGTTACCCGGGACAGGGAAACATTCAGTACTTC
TRBV25-1	-	TRBJ1-2	-	CASSEGGANYGYTF	TGTGCCAGCAGTGAAGGAGGAGCTAACTATGGCTACACCTTC
TRBV18	-	TRBJ2-3	TRBD2	CASSLRAGGSPDTQYF	TGTGCCAGCTCACTAAGAGCGGGAGGAAGCCCAGATACGCAGTATTTT
TRBV5-1	once	TRBJ2-1	-	CASSLEGHPSSYNEQFF	TGCGCCAGCAGCTTGGAGGGACACCCCAGCTCCTACAATGAGCAGTTCTTC
TRBV3-1/TRBV3-2	-	TRBJ1-2	-	CASSQAGTSNTF	TGTGCCAGCAGCCAAGCCGGGACAAGCAACACCTTC
TRBV27	-	TRBJ1-5	-	CASSFLADQPQHF	TGTGCCAGCAGTTTTTTAGCCGATCAGCCCCAGCATTTT
TRBV4-3	-	TRBJ2-2	-	CASSEGQPHTGELFF	TGCGCCAGCAGCGAGGGACAACCCCACACCGGGGAGCTGTTTTTT
TRBV7-8	once	TRBJ2-2	TRBD2	CASSLGLAGFTGELFF	TGTGCCAGCAGCTTAGGACTAGCGGGGTTCACCGGGGAGCTGTTTTTT
TRBV6-2/TRBV6-3	-	TRBJ1-5	-	CASSYVSEYQPQHF	TGTGCCAGCAGTTACGTATCTGAGTATCAGCCCCAGCATTTT
TRBV4-3	-	TRBJ2-7	TRBD2	CASSQDQAGGRQYF	TGCGCCAGCAGCCAAGATCAAGCGGGAGGGCGGCAGTACTTC
TRBV15	-	TRBJ2-7	TRBD1	CATRRTGSSYEQYF	TGTGCCACCAGAAGGACAGGGAGCTCCTACGAGCAGTACTTC
TRBV3-1/TRBV3-2	-	TRBJ2-1	-	CASSQGGRNEQFF	TGTGCCAGCAGCCAAGGTGGGAGGAATGAGCAGTTCTTC
TRBV7-8	-	TRBJ2-3	TRBD2	CASSLGSGITDTQYF	TGTGCCAGCAGCTTAGGGAGCGGGATCACAGATACGCAGTATTTT
TRBV6-1	-	TRBJ1-1	-	CASSEALRGMNTEAFF	TGTGCCAGCAGTGAAGCGCTTCGGGGAATGAACACTGAAGCTTTCTTT
TRBV6-6	-	TRBJ2-2	TRBD2	CASTPKAGKNTGELFF	TGTGCCAGCACTCCTAAAGCGGGGAAGAACACCGGGGAGCTGTTTTTT
TRBV19	-	TRBJ1-1	-	CASTPGPGVLNTEAFF	TGTGCCAGTACCCCGGGGCCGGGGGTATTGAACACTGAAGCTTTCTTT
TRBV7-2	-	TRBJ2-7	-	CASSLGVVGGYEQYF	TGTGCCAGCAGCTTAGGCGTTGTCGGTGGCTACGAGCAGTACTTC
TRBV20-1	few	TRBJ1-4	-	CSARGEGAIF	TGCAGTGCTAGAGGGGAAGGGGCCATTTTT
TRBV5-4	once	TRBJ2-5	TRBD1	CASSAWTGGAEETQYF	TGTGCCAGCAGCGCATGGACAGGGGGCGCGGAGGAGACCCAGTACTTC
TRBV5-4	-	TRBJ2-5	TRBD1	CASRAVRTGNQETQYF	TGTGCCAGCAGGGCTGTGAGGACAGGGAACCAAGAGACCCAGTACTTC
TRBV7-8	-	TRBJ1-4	-	CASSLGLGEKLFF	TGTGCCAGCAGCTTAGGGCTTGGTGAAAAACTGTTTTTT
TRBV19	-	TRBJ2-2	TRBD1	CATRTGGTGELFF	TGTGCCACCCGGACAGGGGGCACCGGGGAGCTGTTTTTT
TRBV6-2/TRBV6-3	-	TRBJ2-3	TRBD2	CASSDPSGTMSTDTQYF	TGTGCCAGCAGTGACCCTTCCGGGACTATGAGCACAGATACGCAGTATTTT
TRBV5-1	-	TRBJ2-4	-	CASSTGVAKNIQYF	TGCGCCAGCAGCACAGGAGTAGCCAAAAACATTCAGTACTTC
TRBV18	-	TRBJ1-2	-	CASSPRGQDGSNYGYTF	TGTGCCAGCTCACCACGAGGGCAGGATGGGTCCAACTATGGCTACACCTTC
TRBV5-4	once	TRBJ2-3	-	CASSLAGGLTDTQYF	TGTGCCAGCAGCTTGGCCGGAGGTCTCACAGATACGCAGTATTTT
TRBV4-3	-	TRBJ2-7	-	CASSQDRAPRGGGEQYF	TGCGCCAGCAGCCAAGATCGCGCTCCGCGAGGGGGTGGCGAGCAGTACTTC
TRBV3-1/TRBV3-2	once	TRBJ2-5	-	CASSQAAVQETQYF	TGTGCCAGCAGCCAAGCCGCGGTGCAAGAGACCCAGTACTTC
TRBV5-1	-	TRBJ2-1	-	CASSFTGFKDNEQFF	TGCGCCAGCAGCTTCACAGGGTTCAAGGACAATGAGCAGTTCTTC